The next 19 T cell receptor beta chains were all read from a single sample in a study of beta chain features in type 1 diabetes. These TCRs' antigens remain unknown. Study results and limitations: Shortening of TCRB CDR3s, moderate but significant, appeared in all four CD4+ subsets of Type 1 diabetes patients.

Expressed TCRB transcripts got sequenced, as all isolated RNA was reverse transcribed. The method was immunoSEQ multiplex PCR; TCRdb's version includes in-frame clones alone and lacks a portion of them. Altogether 200,000 to 300,000 clones are present, roughly 10% being singletons, with the ten largest covering around 0.017%. The sample consisted of naive CD4+ T cells from blood. The source of these receptors is a man younger than 40 with type 1 diabetes.

This clone was counted a few times. The chain carries TRBV28 and TRBJ1-6; 10 bases align to TRBD1. After removal of 4 bases from V and 14 bases from J, the junction contained 11 bases not matched to a gene. The V gene's germline CDR1 is MDHEN and CDR2 SYDVKM. The CDR3 runs to 15 residues. The CDR3 reads CASSSGQGYSSALHF. The CDR3 DNA reads as TGTGCCAGCAGTTCGGGACAGGGGTATTCTTCGGCCCTCCACTTT.

This clone turned up a few times. The genes are TRBV9 and TRBJ2-5, with 7 nucleotides matching TRBD1. Germline loops: CDR1 SGDLS, CDR2 YYNGEE. V dropped 8 bases and J dropped 5; count of bases not matched to a gene: 15. The CDR3 covers 15 residues. As DNA, the CDR3 is TGTGCCAGTTCGAGGGCAGGGGGTGCCCATGAGACCCAGTACTTC. Translated, it gives CASSRAGGAHETQYF. The complete variable domain, with remaining parts taken from reference TRBV9 and TRBJ2-5, reads DSGVTQTPKHLITATGQRVTLRCSPRSGDLSVYWYQQSLDQGLQFLIQYYNGEERAKGNILERFSAQQFPDLHSELNLSSLELGDSALYFCASSRAGGAHETQYFGPGTRLLVL.

This chain uses TRBV7-9 with TRBJ2-3, with TRBD2 matching 10 bases. Germline V lookup: CDR1 SEHNR, CDR2 FQNEAQ (reference sequence). The V segment lost 6 bases and the J segment 3 bases; nucleotides outside the gene matches: 6. The CDR3 length is 15 residues. The CDR3 loop reads CASSPSGGSTDTQYF. CDR3 sequence (DNA): TGTGCCAGCAGTCCTAGCGGGGGTAGTACAGATACGCAGTATTTT.

This rearrangement joins TRBV4-1 to TRBJ1-1; D might be TRBD1 (5 bases). The germline V gene has CDR1 MGHRA and CDR2 YSYEKL. V was trimmed by 4 bases and J by 4 bases, leaving 19 bases between them. This CDR3 is built from 16 residues. CDR3 coding DNA: TGCGCCAGCAGCCGATTCACGACAGCGGAGGGCACTGAAGCTTTCTTT. Translated, it gives CASSRFTTAEGTEAFF.

The V and J genes are TRBV4-3 and TRBJ1-2; 7 bases fit TRBD1. CDR1 and CDR2 from the germline V gene are LGHNA and YSLEER. The CDR3 loop spans 17 amino acids. Trimming took 3 bases from V and 4 from J; bases not matched to a gene: 14. In DNA form, the CDR3 reads TGCGCCAGCAGCCAGGCGACAGGGACACCAGATGGCTATGGCTACACCTTC. Its translation: CASSQATGTPDGYGYTF.

This chain links TRBV2 with TRBJ2-1; 9 bases agree with TRBD1. There are 14 residues in the CDR3. The V segment lost 5 bases and the J segment 7 bases; nucleotides outside the gene matches: 6. Germline lookup yields CDR1 SNHLY and CDR2 FYNNEI. The DNA for the CDR3 is TGTGCCAGCAGTCTAGACAGGGGGATTAATGAGCAGTTCTTC. Protein sequence: CASSLDRGINEQFF.

The chain combines TRBV2 with TRBJ1-4; 7 bases map to TRBD1. With 6 bases clipped from V and 8 bases from J, the junction kept 9 bases outside the gene matches. The CDR3 consists of 14 residues. The germline V gene has CDR1 SNHLY and CDR2 FYNNEI. CDR3 in DNA: TGTGCCAGCAGCTACGACAGGGTAGGGGAAAAACTGTTTTTT. This codes for CASSYDRVGEKLFF.

This clone was detected a few times. Other DNA variants within this sample encode the same CDR3. The chain combines TRBV5-1 with TRBJ2-1; 10 bases agree with TRBD1. The CDR3 is made up of 14 amino acids. Germline V lookup: CDR1 SGHRS, CDR2 YFSETQ. The V segment lost 2 bases and the J segment 7 bases; nucleotides outside the gene matches: 3. CDR3 in DNA: TGCGCCAGCAGCTTCAGGACAGGGGGTAATGAGCAGTTCTTC. It codes for CASSFRTGGNEQFF.

A remark on this clone: The same CDR3 can be traced to other DNA sequences in this sample. The CDR3 region is CASSEQGNTEAFF. CDR3 DNA: TGTGCCAGCAGCGAGCAGGGGAACACTGAAGCTTTCTTT. The chain carries TRBV2 and TRBJ1-1; tentative D call: TRBD1 (5 bases). This CDR3 comprises 13 residues. Germline V gene sequence: CDR1 SNHLY, CDR2 FYNNEI. V was cut by 6 bases and J by 1 base, with 9 bases left in between.

The rearrangement links TRBV11-2 to TRBJ2-7; D possibly corresponds to TRBD1 (5 bases). CDR3 length: 14 amino acids. Germline CDR1 is SGHAT and CDR2 is FQNNGV. Trimming pared 2 bases from V and 4 bases from J, leaving 12 bases between. CDR3 bases: TGTGCCAGCAGCTTATTGACAGCATCATACGAGCAGTACTTC. This translates into CASSLLTASYEQYF.

A few counts support this clone. The chain combines TRBV15 with TRBJ2-5, with D tentatively TRBD2 (5 bases). Trimming removed 0 bases from V and 4 bases from J, with 9 bases in between. The CDR3 loop spans 14 amino acids. Germline assignment: CDR1 LNHNV and CDR2 YYDKDF (reference sequence). The CDR3 nucleotides are TGTGCCACCAGCAGAGATCGGGGAAGAGAGACCCAGTACTTC. It translates to CATSRDRGRETQYF.

This clone was observed a handful of times. The chain recombines TRBV5-1 with TRBJ1-1; 10 bases are shared with TRBD1. The CDR3 covers 16 residues. The junction had 5 bases not matched to a gene; V was cut back by 3 bases and J by 0 bases. The germline gives CDR1 SGHRS, CDR2 YFSETQ. The CDR3, as DNA: TGCGCCAGCAGCTCCGACAGGGGGCTTATGAACACTGAAGCTTTCTTT. Its translation is CASSSDRGLMNTEAFF.

This clone has more than one count but fewer than ten. The V and J genes are TRBV29-1 and TRBJ1-2, with TRBD1 matching over 12 bases. CDR1 and CDR2 (germline): SQVTM, ANQGSEA. The junction had 7 bases not matched to a gene; V was cut back by 5 bases and J by 6 bases. CDR3 length equals 14 residues. This CDR3 is CSVPRGTGGNGYTF. DNA of the CDR3: TGCAGCGTTCCAAGAGGGACAGGGGGCAATGGCTACACCTTC.

The gene calls are TRBV7-9 and TRBJ2-1; 8 bases map to TRBD1. Germline values: CDR1 SEHNR, CDR2 FQNEAQ (reference sequence). The CDR3 sequence is 13 residues long. With V trimmed by 3 bases and J by 8 bases, 3 bases remained unmatched. The CDR3 region has the DNA TGTGCCAGCAGCTTGGACAGGGTGTATGAGCAGTTCTTC. This encodes CASSLDRVYEQFF.

In this sample, this clone turned up a few times. This sequence joins TRBV4-2 and TRBJ1-4; TRBD1 might be the D (5 bases). This CDR3 spans 16 amino acids. V shed 4 bases and J shed 8 bases, with 20 bases lying between them. CDR1 is LGHNA and CDR2 is YNFKEQ in the germline V gene. CDR3 amino acids: CASSLPWTPVGEKLFF. The DNA for the CDR3 is TGTGCCAGCAGCCTCCCGTGGACACCGGTCGGGGAAAAACTGTTTTTT.

The table lists this clone with a few counts. J is TRBJ2-1 and V is TRBV18; 7 nucleotides match TRBD1. The CDR3 sequence is 15 residues long. V lost 3 bases to trimming and J lost 6 bases; unmatched junction nucleotides: 8. The germline V gene has CDR1 KGHSH and CDR2 LQKENI. This CDR3 reads CASSPGQMYVNEQFF. CDR3 in DNA: TGTGCCAGCTCACCGGGACAGATGTATGTCAATGAGCAGTTCTTC.

The chain links TRBV4-1 to TRBJ1-5; D might be TRBD1 (5 bases). V lost 1 base and J 7 bases, leaving 17 bases between the germline ends. This CDR3 has 16 residues. Looked up from germline, CDR1 is MGHRA and CDR2 is YSYEKL. This CDR3 reads CASSQVGAGTGQPQHF. The CDR3 coding sequence is TGCGCCAGCAGCCAAGTGGGTGCCGGGACTGGGCAGCCCCAGCATTTT.

The CDR3 bases are TGTGCCAGCTCACCAGGGGGGGGACGGACGGACTACGAGCAGTACTTC. Residues: CASSPGGGRTDYEQYF. J is TRBJ2-7 and V is TRBV18; 7 positions agree with TRBD2. The CDR3 runs 16 residues. The V segment lost 2 bases and the J segment 3 bases; nucleotides outside the gene matches: 10. The germline V gene encodes CDR1 KGHSH and CDR2 LQKENI.

This clone was detected a few times. The chain has TRBV5-1 and TRBJ2-5, with 7 nucleotides matching TRBD1. Per the germline V gene, CDR1 is SGHRS and CDR2 is YFSETQ. V gave up 4 bases and J gave up 1 base; unmatched junction bases: 7. The length of the CDR3 is 15 residues. The CDR3 DNA sequence: TGCGCCAGCAGCCCCGGGGACAGTTTCCAAGAGACCCAGTACTTC. The encoded protein is CASSPGDSFQETQYF.